The present T cell receptor (beta chain) was sequenced within a study of diagnostic markers for celiac disease (dated by TCRdb to 2020 to 2021). Judged by frequency, this clonotype is medium-sized (0.01 to 0.1%); no count was given. Its antigen is still unknown. Sequencing relied on an Illumina MiSeq. One entry per CDR3 protein sequence results from the TCRdb reprocessing of the reads, with DNA left out. This specimen's table enumerates about 1,400 distinct CDR3 sequences. The ten largest clones represent 15% of the sample. The germline V gene (reference sequence) sets CDR1 to DFQATT and CDR2 to SNEGSKA. Inclusive of the bounding cysteine and phenylalanine, the CDR3 is 14 residues long. The DNA is unrecorded.

This clonotype was sampled from a human donor. The specimen was either unsorted cells or a sorted T cell fraction (not recorded which). This receptor chain uses TRBV20-1 and TRBJ2-5; TCRdb's D call, TRBD2, is unchecked because there is no DNA. The CDR3 amino acid sequence is: CSASPGSGKETQYF.